The text below deals with one T cell receptor (beta chain). Its antigen is currently unknown. Researchers ran the PCR with 60 Vbeta and 13 Jbeta primers. In the original analysis: Around 11 million of tens of millions of unique TCR beta chains were shared, per a later count. Generated by immunoSEQ multiplex PCR, the TCRdb table keeps only in-frame clones and is missing some. The D gene and trimming were derived from the DNA, and the V and J assignments and clone size from that table. The table lists approximately 190,000 clones, 80% to 85% of them singletons, with around 1.9% in the top ten. CDR3 length equals 14 residues. Germline V CDR1 and CDR2: MRHNA, SNTAGT. V was clipped by 7 bases and J by 0 bases; unmatched bases: 3. This specimen belongs to a study of cytomegalovirus exposure and HLA in healthy donors. Points from the study as a whole: A later analysis found TCR association rates differed by HLA locus, highest for DRB1 and lowest for HLA-C. Investigators reported fewer than 200 TCR beta chains as tied to cytomegalovirus. The later analysis indicated that the majority of CMV-associated TCR beta chains appeared HLA-restricted.

This sequence was found in a woman aged 18-29 years in good health and CMV-seropositive. The chain is built from TRBV6-4 and TRBJ2-5; 9 bases line up with TRBD2. The sample taken for sequencing was PBMCs. CDR3 nucleotide sequence: TGTGCCAGCACCAGGACTAGCGACCAAGAGACCCAGTACTTC. Translating it yields CASTRTSDQETQYF.